This TCR beta chain was found in a study of shared clonotypes between healthy human individuals. This CDR3 spans 17 amino acids. The V gene's germline CDR1 is MDHEN and CDR2 SYDVKM. With V trimmed by 4 bases and J by 3 bases, 11 bases remained unmatched. TCRdb's copy holds only in-frame clones and misses some; the assay was immunoSEQ multiplex PCR. The sample has about 680,000 clones, 73% seen once. Sequences were obtained from memory CD4+ T cells sorted from blood. As to subset: CD45RA-negative fraction. The V call is TRBV28, the J call TRBJ2-4; TRBD1 matches at 8 bases. This TCR derives from a woman aged 30 to 39 in good health. In nucleotides, the CDR3 is TGTGCCAGCAGTTCCCACTCGACAGGGGATGGCAAAAACATTCAGTACTTC. As protein: CASSSHSTGDGKNIQYF. Full variable domain (remainder filled in from reference TRBV28 and TRBJ2-4): DVKVTQSSRYLVKRTGEKVFLECVQDMDHENMFWYRQDPGLGLRLIYFSYDVKMKEKGDIPEGYSVSREKKERFSLILESASTNQTSMYLCASSSHSTGDGKNIQYFGAGTRLSVL.